The clone carrying this T cell receptor (beta chain) was counted between two and nine times. The sample originates from a study of blood T cell repertoires in COVID-19. CDR3 length equals 14 residues. The V gene lost 3 bases and the J gene lost 2 bases, with 11 bases spanning the gap. Germline CDR1 MGHRA, CDR2 YSYEKL. Profiling relied on immunoSEQ multiplex PCR, and the TCRdb table lists in-frame clones only, not all of them. The sample includes 43,000 or so clones, roughly 87% of them seen just once. The sample was peripheral blood. This TCR was recovered from a man aged 60 to 69 with active COVID-19. V gene TRBV4-1 combines with J gene TRBJ2-7; D might be TRBD2 (7 bases). The CDR3 bases are TGCGCCAGCAGCCATGGGGAGGGGGCCTACGAGCAGTACTTC. Its protein is CASSHGEGAYEQYF.